This T cell receptor (beta chain) was documented in a study of beta chain features in type 1 diabetes. Whole-study results and caveats: Shorter templates might be favored by PCR, equally in patients and controls. The naive, central memory and Treg TCRB repertoires of patients appeared to be more similar to one another than those of healthy donors. Patients with Type 1 diabetes showed moderately but significantly shorter TCRB CDR3s in all four CD4+ subsets.

The germline CDR1 and CDR2 sequences are SGDLS and YYNGEE. V lost 3 bases and J lost 3, with 18 bases in between. The CDR3 is made up of 16 amino acids. The whole isolated RNA underwent reverse transcription, so sequencing captured expressed TCRB transcripts. The protocol was immunoSEQ multiplex PCR, while the TCRdb copy is restricted to in-frame clones and leaves out a portion. The data show roughly 300,000 clones, roughly an eighth seen once. Blood was drawn once from each donor into heparinised tubes. The draws averaged around 0.12 L. It was via CD45RO/CCR7/CD25/CD127/CD95/CD27 that CD4+ naive, central memory, regulatory and stem cell-like memory cells were sorted. About this clone itself: What it recognizes is unknown.

The rearrangement joins TRBV9 to TRBJ1-1; possibly TRBD1 for D (6 bases). Sequencing used naive CD4+ T cells from blood. This sequence originates from a man younger than 45 with type 1 diabetes. The CDR3 region is CASSGGRGGIDTEAFF. The CDR3 DNA reads TGTGCCAGCAGCGGCGGGAGGGGGGGCATCGACACTGAAGCTTTCTTT.